This record concerns one TCR beta chain sequence. This sample is drawn from a study of blood T cell repertoires in COVID-19. Study context: The cDNA or gDNA used as material had been derived from T cells, B-cell-depleted T cells, or PBMCs.

Clones were sequenced by immunoSEQ multiplex PCR, and TCRdb holds only the in-frame ones, with some missing. In the table there are approximately 240,000 clones, 70% to 90% of which are singletons. Germline V gene lookup returns CDR1 LNHDA and CDR2 SQIVND (reference sequence). The CDR3 sequence is 15 residues long. V was pared by 5 bases and J by 2 bases, with 16 bases between. Sequencing input: PBMCs or T cells enriched from blood (not recorded which). This chain uses TRBV19 with TRBJ2-7; a weak D match, TRBD1 (5 bases). This clonotype was obtained from a woman aged 50 to 60 in a cohort exposed to, infected with or recovered from COVID-19 (not recorded which). CDR3 in amino acids: CASSSRDQGTYEQYF. The CDR3 DNA reads as TGTGCCAGTAGTTCCCGAGACCAGGGTACCTACGAGCAGTACTTC.